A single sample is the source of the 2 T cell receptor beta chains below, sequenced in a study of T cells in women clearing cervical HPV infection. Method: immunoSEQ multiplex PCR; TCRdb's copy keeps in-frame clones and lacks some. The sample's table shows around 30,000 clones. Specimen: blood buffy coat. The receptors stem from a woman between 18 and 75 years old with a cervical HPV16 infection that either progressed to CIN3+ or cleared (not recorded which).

Incomplete CDR3 DNA: TGTGCCAGTAGTATCGTAGCGGGGGAGTCCTACGAG. This sequence encodes CASSIVAGESYE. The complete CDR3 protein is CASSIVAGESYEQYF. The rearrangement joins TRBV19 to TRBJ2-7; TRBD2 aligns across 9 bases. The sequenced fragment ends 3 residues before the CDR3 boundary, so the rest is inferred from the germline J gene. The CDR3 is 15 amino acids. Germline V lookup: CDR1 LNHDA, CDR2 SQIVND (reference sequence). V shed 3 bases, J shed 1 base, and the junction held 4 bases outside the gene matches.

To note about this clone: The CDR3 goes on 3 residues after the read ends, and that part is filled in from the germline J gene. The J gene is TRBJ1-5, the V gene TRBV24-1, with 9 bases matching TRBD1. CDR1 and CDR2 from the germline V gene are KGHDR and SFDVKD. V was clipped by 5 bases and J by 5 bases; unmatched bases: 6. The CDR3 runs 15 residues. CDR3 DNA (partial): TGTGCCACCAGTGCCTCGGACAGGGGCGATCAGCCC. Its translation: CATSASDRGDQP. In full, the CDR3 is CATSASDRGDQPQHF.